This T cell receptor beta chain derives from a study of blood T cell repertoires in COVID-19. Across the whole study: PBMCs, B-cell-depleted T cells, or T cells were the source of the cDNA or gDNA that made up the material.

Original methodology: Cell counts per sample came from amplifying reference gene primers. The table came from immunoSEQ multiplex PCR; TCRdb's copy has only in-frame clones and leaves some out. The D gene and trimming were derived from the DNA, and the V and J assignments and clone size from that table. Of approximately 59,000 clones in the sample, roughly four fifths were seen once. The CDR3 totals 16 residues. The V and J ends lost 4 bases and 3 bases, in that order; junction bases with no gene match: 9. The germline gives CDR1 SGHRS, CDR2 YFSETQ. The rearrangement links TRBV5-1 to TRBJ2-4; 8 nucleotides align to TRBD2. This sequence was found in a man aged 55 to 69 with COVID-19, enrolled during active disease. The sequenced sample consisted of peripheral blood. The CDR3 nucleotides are TGCGCCAGCAGCCACTCCGGGGGGGCAGACAAAAACATTCAGTACTTC. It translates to CASSHSGGADKNIQYF.